Following are 12 T cell receptor beta chains from one sample sequenced in a study of T cell repertoires in cytomegalovirus infection. Using its own MiXCR run on the reads, TCRdb lists one record per CDR3 protein. The data show around 78,000 distinct CDR3 sequences, 35% to 45% seen once. Antigens of these TCRs are unknown. The material was CD8+ T cells from cultured PBMCs, obtained from culture after CMV antigen stimulation. The receptors stem from a human donor in good health (CMV status not recorded). Some clones in this sample may be carry-over from other donors' samples.

This clonotype was recorded once. This chain joins TRBV11-2 and TRBJ2-1; the D gene is possibly TRBD2 (6 bases). Germline V gene data show CDR1 as SGHAT and CDR2 as FQNNGV. CDR3 length equals 15 residues. The V end lost 5 bases, the J end lost 7 bases, and 18 bases lay between the germline ends. CDR3 protein: CASSPPIGEVNEQFF. The CDR3 DNA reads as TGTGCCAGCAGCCCTCCAATAGGGGAGGTTAATGAGCAGTTCTTC.

The chain combines TRBV27 with TRBJ2-2; 7 bases agree with TRBD1. Per the germline V gene, CDR1 is MNHEY and CDR2 is SMNVEV (reference sequence). J lost 4 bases, V lost 7 bases, and 9 bases had no gene match. The CDR3 contains 15 residues. CDR3 protein: CASTPMTGFTGELFF. The CDR3 nucleotides read TGTGCCAGCACTCCAATGACAGGGTTCACCGGGGAGCTGTTTTTT.

This clonotype was counted a single time. The chain links TRBV7-4 to TRBJ1-1; D remains unclear. CDR3 length: 14 residues. Germline CDR1 reads SGHVT; CDR2 reads SQSDAQ. The germline V and J ends were trimmed by 2 bases and 0 bases, with 7 bases remaining between them. The DNA of the CDR3 is TGTGCCAGCAGCTTATTACAGCTGAACACTGAAGCTTTCTTT. Translated: CASSLLQLNTEAFF.

This clonotype was observed a handful of times. The CDR3: CASSPGRRGPNEKLFF. CDR3 nucleotides: TGTGCCAGCAGTCCAGGACGGAGGGGGCCTAATGAAAAACTGTTTTTT. The chain is built from TRBV12-3 or TRBV12-4 and TRBJ1-4; TRBD1 aligns across 7 bases. V lost 5 bases to trimming and J lost 3 bases; unmatched junction nucleotides: 9. CDR3 length equals 16 residues.

The chain carries TRBV6-5 and TRBJ2-7, with no clear D. This CDR3 has 13 residues. V was shortened by 5 bases and J by 0 bases, with 8 bases between the two germline ends. The germline V gene has CDR1 MNHEY and CDR2 SVGAGI. CDR3 nucleotides: TGTGCCAGCAGTCTCCAGGTCTCCTACGAGCAGTACTTC. This sequence encodes CASSLQVSYEQYF.

This clonotype was detected a few times. The chain uses TRBV29-1 and TRBJ2-3; tentative D call: TRBD2 (7 bases). The CDR3 sequence is 15 residues long. The V end was cut by 0 bases, the J end by 2 bases, with 12 bases between. Germline V gene data show CDR1 as SQVTM and CDR2 as ANQGSEA. The CDR3 protein is CSVEEGGGPTDTQYF. The CDR3 DNA reads as TGCAGCGTTGAAGAGGGCGGGGGCCCCACAGATACGCAGTATTTT.

This chain links TRBV29-1 with TRBJ1-5, with D possibly matching TRBD1 (6 bases). V was cut by 6 bases and J by 3 bases, with 15 bases left in between. The CDR3 length is 14 residues. The germline CDR1 and CDR2 sequences are SQVTM and ANQGSEA. The CDR3 here is CSVGLSGANQPQHF. As DNA, the CDR3 is TGCAGCGTGGGCCTATCGGGGGCCAATCAGCCCCAGCATTTT.

This chain uses TRBV20-1 with TRBJ1-2; D is possibly TRBD1 (6 bases). Looked up from germline, CDR1 is DFQATT and CDR2 is SNEGSKA (reference sequence). The CDR3 is 13 residues long. V was clipped by 0 bases and J by 6 bases, with 11 bases between them. The CDR3 is CSAREGGLDGYTF. The CDR3 nucleotides read TGCAGTGCTAGAGAGGGGGGGCTAGATGGCTACACCTTC.

On this clonotype itself: The junction differs from germline at one of its ends, possibly a read error. The genes are TRBV7-2 and TRBJ1-2; no reliable D call. CDR3 size: 13 residues. Germline V CDR1 and CDR2: SGHTA, FQGNSA. The CDR3 DNA sequence: TGTGCCAGCAGCTTAAGCACAGTCTATGACTACACCTTC. Translating it yields CASSLSTVYDYTF.

This clonotype was observed at least ten times. This chain joins TRBV28 and TRBJ2-5; D may match TRBD1 or TRBD2 (5 bases each). This CDR3 is built from 16 residues. Trimming took off 3 bases at V and 0 bases at J, with 14 bases between the two ends. Germline CDR1 is MDHEN and CDR2 is SYDVKM. The CDR3 sequence: CASSLGEEGYQETQYF. In DNA form, the CDR3 reads TGTGCCAGCAGTTTGGGGGAAGAGGGGTACCAAGAGACCCAGTACTTC.

This chain uses TRBV19 with TRBJ2-5, with D perhaps matching TRBD2 (5 bases). CDR3 length equals 13 residues. Germline V gene data show CDR1 as LNHDA and CDR2 as SQIVND (reference sequence). V was shortened by 3 bases and J by 3 bases, with 8 bases between the two germline ends. CDR3 loop: CASSIDGKETQYF. DNA for the CDR3: TGTGCCAGTAGTATCGACGGGAAAGAGACCCAGTACTTC.

The chain combines TRBV25-1 with TRBJ2-3; D perhaps matches TRBD1 (6 bases). Per the germline V gene, CDR1 is MGHDK and CDR2 is SYGVNS. The CDR3 extends over 16 amino acids. Trimming removed 0 bases at V and 3 bases at J, with 13 bases between. The CDR3 nucleotides are TGTGCCAGCAGTGAATACCTCCAGCAGGGGACAGATACGCAGTATTTT. This codes for CASSEYLQQGTDTQYF.